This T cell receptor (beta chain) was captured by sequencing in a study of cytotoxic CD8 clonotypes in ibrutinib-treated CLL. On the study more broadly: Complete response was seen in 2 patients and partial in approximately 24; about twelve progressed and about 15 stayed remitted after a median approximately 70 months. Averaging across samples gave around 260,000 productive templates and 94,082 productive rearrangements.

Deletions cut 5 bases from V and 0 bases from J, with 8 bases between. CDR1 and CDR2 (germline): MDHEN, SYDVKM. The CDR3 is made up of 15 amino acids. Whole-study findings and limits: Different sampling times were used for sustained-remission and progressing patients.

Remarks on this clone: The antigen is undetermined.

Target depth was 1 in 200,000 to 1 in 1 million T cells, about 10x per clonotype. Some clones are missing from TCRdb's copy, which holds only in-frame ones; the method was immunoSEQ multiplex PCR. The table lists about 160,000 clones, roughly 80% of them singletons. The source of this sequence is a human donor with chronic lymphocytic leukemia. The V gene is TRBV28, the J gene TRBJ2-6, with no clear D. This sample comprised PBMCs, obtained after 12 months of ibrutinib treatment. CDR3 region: CASSLEVSGANVLTF. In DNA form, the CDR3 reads TGTGCCAGCAGTCTCGAGGTCTCTGGGGCCAACGTCCTGACTTTC. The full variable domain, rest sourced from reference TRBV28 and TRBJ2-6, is DVKVTQSSRYLVKRTGEKVFLECVQDMDHENMFWYRQDPGLGLRLIYFSYDVKMKEKGDIPEGYSVSREKKERFSLILESASTNQTSMYLCASSLEVSGANVLTFGAGSRLTVL.